This TCR beta chain comes out of a study of shared clonotypes between healthy human individuals. V dropped 4 bases and J dropped 8; count of bases not matched to a gene: 12. CDR1 and CDR2 (germline): SGHNT, YYREEE (reference sequence). The CDR3 totals 15 residues. Study observations and caveats: Naive CD4 clonotype sharing across a few donors was around 5%.

As to this clone: Its target is unknown.

The assay was immunoSEQ multiplex PCR, and TCRdb's table has in-frame clones only and misses some. The sample lists some 1,400,000 clones; about 96% were seen once. The sequence came from a young man in good health. The V call is TRBV5-4, the J call TRBJ2-3, with TRBD2 matching 8 bases. Material: naive CD4+ T cells sorted from blood. The subset here: CD45RA+ positively selected. As DNA, the CDR3 is TGTGCCAGCAGCGTAACCGGGACTAGAGGCGGTACGCAGTATTTT. Its translation: CASSVTGTRGGTQYF.